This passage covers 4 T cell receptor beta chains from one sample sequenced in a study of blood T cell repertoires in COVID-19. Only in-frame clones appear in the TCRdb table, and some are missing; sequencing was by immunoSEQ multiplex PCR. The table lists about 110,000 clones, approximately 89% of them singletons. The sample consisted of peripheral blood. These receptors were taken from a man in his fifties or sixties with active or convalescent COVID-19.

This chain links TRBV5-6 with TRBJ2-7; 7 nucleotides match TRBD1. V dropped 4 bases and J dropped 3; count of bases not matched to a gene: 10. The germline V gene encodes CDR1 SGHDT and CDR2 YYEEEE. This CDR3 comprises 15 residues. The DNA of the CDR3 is TGTGCCAGCAGCCACCGGGACAGAGATAACTACGAGCAGTACTTC. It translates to CASSHRDRDNYEQYF.

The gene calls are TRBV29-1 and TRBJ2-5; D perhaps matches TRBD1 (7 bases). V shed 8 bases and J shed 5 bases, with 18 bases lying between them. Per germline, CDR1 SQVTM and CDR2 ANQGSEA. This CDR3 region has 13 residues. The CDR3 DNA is TGCAGCATACAGGAGGGGGCTAGCGAGACCCAGTACTTC. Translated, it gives CSIQEGASETQYF.

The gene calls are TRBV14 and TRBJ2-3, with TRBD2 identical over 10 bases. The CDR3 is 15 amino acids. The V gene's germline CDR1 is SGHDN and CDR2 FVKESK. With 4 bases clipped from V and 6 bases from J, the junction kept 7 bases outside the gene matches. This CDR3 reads CASSLGTSVADTQYF. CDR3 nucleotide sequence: TGTGCCAGCAGCCTTGGGACTAGCGTCGCCGATACGCAGTATTTT.

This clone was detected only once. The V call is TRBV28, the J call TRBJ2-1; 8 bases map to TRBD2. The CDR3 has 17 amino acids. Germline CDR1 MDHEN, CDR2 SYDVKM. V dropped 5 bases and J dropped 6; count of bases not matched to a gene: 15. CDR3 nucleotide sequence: TGTGCCAGCAGTCCCATCGGGAGGGAGGAGAGCTTCAATGAGCAGTTCTTC. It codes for CASSPIGREESFNEQFF.